This paragraph covers one T cell receptor beta chain sequence. What it recognizes is unknown. Trimming pared 1 base from V and 2 bases from J, leaving 18 bases between. In germline, CDR1 is GTSNPN, CDR2 SVGIG (reference sequence). The CDR3 is 17 residues long. The data are from a study of cytotoxic CD8 clonotypes in ibrutinib-treated CLL. Whole-study context: There were 11 relapsed/refractory patients and 15 treatment-naive patients, and 17 to 18 were IGHV unmutated. Whole-study findings and limits: Public clonotypes occurred uncommonly; on treatment, they contracted or remained stable.

Clones were sequenced by immunoSEQ multiplex PCR, and TCRdb holds only the in-frame ones, with some missing. The sample records some 290,000 clones, about 77% being singletons. This TCR was sampled from a human donor with chronic lymphocytic leukemia. The chain combines TRBV30 with TRBJ1-3; D is ambiguous. Here the sequenced sample was PBMCs, taken before ibrutinib treatment. The CDR3 sequence is CAWSGYRALAAGNTIYF. The CDR3 DNA follows: TGTGCCTGGAGTGGATATAGGGCGTTAGCAGCTGGAAACACCATATATTTT.